This T cell receptor (beta chain) was captured by sequencing in a study of cytomegalovirus exposure and HLA in healthy donors. The germline V gene encodes CDR1 MDHEN and CDR2 SYDVKM. The V and J ends lost 6 bases and 7 bases, in that order; junction bases with no gene match: 4. The CDR3 extends over 13 amino acids. On this clone: Its antigen remains unidentified.

All the people who gave samples were healthy bone marrow donors. General study findings and limits: Beyond CMV serostatus, there was no information to go on about immune exposure. A later examination showed that TCR association rates differed by HLA locus, with DRB1 most and HLA-C fewest.

The PCR made use of 60 Vbeta and 13 Jbeta primers. Sequencing was performed with immunoSEQ multiplex PCR; in TCRdb, only in-frame clones are kept and a portion is missing. The sample lists about 200,000 clones, 70% to 90% occurring once. V gene TRBV28 combines with J gene TRBJ2-1; 9 bases agree with TRBD1. This TCR was sampled from a woman between 25 and 40 years old in good health and CMV-seronegative. The sample consisted of PBMCs. CDR3 loop: CASRRQGGNEQFF. Here the CDR3 DNA reads TGTGCCAGCAGAAGACAGGGGGGGAATGAGCAGTTCTTC.